Listed here are 26 T cell receptor beta chains from one sample, sequenced in a study of T cells in Graves' hyperthyroidism and ophthalmopathy. TCR beta CDR3 region amplification was performed from RNA transcripts. The HTBI primer set served for first-round RT-PCR of the TCR CDR3. MiXCR, run by TCRdb on the multiplex PCR reads, gives a single entry per CDR3 protein. Counted here are around 290,000 distinct CDR3 sequences, 13% occurring once; the ten biggest clones make up more than 7.5%. The sample taken for sequencing was blood. The origin of the receptors is a woman in her twenties or thirties with Graves' hyperthyroidism that later progressed to Graves' ophthalmopathy.

CDR3 sequence: CSARGPLAGEGVRADTQYF. The CDR3 nucleotides read TGCAGTGCTAGAGGCCCTCTAGCGGGAGAGGGGGTTAGGGCAGATACGCAGTATTTT. This sequence joins TRBV20-1 and TRBJ2-3; 10 nucleotides match TRBD2. Per the germline V gene, CDR1 is DFQATT and CDR2 is SNEGSKA (reference sequence). The V and J ends lost 1 base and 4 bases, in that order; junction bases with no gene match: 17. The CDR3 length is 19 residues.

The V gene is TRBV5-6, the J gene TRBJ2-7; 9 nucleotides align to TRBD2. In germline, CDR1 is SGHDT, CDR2 YYEEEE. After removal of 4 bases from V and 3 bases from J, the junction contained 14 bases not matched to a gene. This CDR3 is 17 amino acids long. CDR3 DNA: TGTGCCAGCAGCCGTCCGAAGACTAGCGGAAGTTACTACGAGCAGTACTTC. Its protein product is CASSRPKTSGSYYEQYF.

This clonotype appeared many times. The genes are TRBV3-2 and TRBJ2-7; the listed D gene, TRBD1, was not tested against the DNA. TRBV3-2 is a known pseudogene. The CDR3 consists of 15 residues. The CDR3 is CASSRGSPVRHEQYF. The CDR3 DNA reads TGTGCCAGCAGCCGAGGGTCCCCTGTCCGTCACGAGCAGTACTTC.

This clonotype was found many times. This chain connects TRBV28 to TRBJ2-7; D gene unclear. The CDR3 contains 14 residues. V was pared by 3 bases and J by 0 bases, with 9 bases between. Germline loops: CDR1 MDHEN, CDR2 SYDVKM. The CDR3 reads CASSFASYSYEQYF. The CDR3 DNA follows: TGTGCCAGCAGTTTTGCGTCTTACTCCTACGAGCAGTACTTC.

The chain couples TRBV25-1 to TRBJ2-7; the D gene is possibly TRBD1 (5 bases). Germline V CDR1 and CDR2: MGHDK, SYGVNS. The CDR3 covers 14 residues. Trimming took 5 bases from V and 5 from J, leaving 16 bases between them. CDR3 sequence reads: CASSLSQGGNEQYF. CDR3 nucleotides: TGTGCCAGCAGTCTATCCCAGGGCGGCAACGAGCAGTACTTC.

This clonotype was observed many times. The chain carries TRBV6-1 and TRBJ1-1, with TRBD1 as a possible D gene (5 bases). The germline V and J ends were trimmed by 6 bases and 1 base, with 12 bases remaining between them. This CDR3 contains 14 residues. The germline CDR1 and CDR2 sequences are MNHNS and SASEGT. The CDR3: CASRRAGTNTEAFF. CDR3 DNA sequence: TGTGCCAGCAGGAGGGCCGGGACGAACACTGAAGCTTTCTTT.

This clonotype was seen ten or more times. The chain couples TRBV15 to TRBJ2-3, with D possibly matching TRBD2 (6 bases). Germline V gene sequence: CDR1 LNHNV, CDR2 YYDKDF (reference sequence). This CDR3 has 15 amino acids. V lost 0 bases to trimming and J lost 5 bases, with 12 bases between them. The chain's CDR3 is CATSRDRLGGDTQYF. The DNA of the CDR3 is TGTGCCACCAGCAGAGATCGACTAGGAGGAGATACGCAGTATTTT.

Notes on this clonotype: A read error is possible here, since a much larger clone lies one base away. The chain carries TRBV3-1 and TRBJ2-7; D is uncertain. TRBJ2-1 matches the DNA end more closely, so the J call is doubtful. CDR1 is LGHDT, CDR2 YNNKEL, per germline (reference sequence). The CDR3 runs 14 residues. CDR3 nucleotide sequence: TGTGCCAGCAGCCACGCAGAGAGCTCCTACGAGCAGTTCTTC. This translates into CASSHAESSYEQFF.

The V and J genes are TRBV3-1 and TRBJ2-5; TRBD2 agrees at 13 bases. The V gene end was trimmed by 0 bases and the J gene end by 4 bases; junction bases not matched to a gene: 2. This CDR3 contains 16 residues. Per the germline V gene, CDR1 is LGHDT and CDR2 is YNNKEL (reference sequence). CDR3 in DNA: TGTGCCAGCAGCCAAGACCGACTAGCGGGAGGAGAGACCCAGTACTTC. This gives the protein CASSQDRLAGGETQYF.

In regard to this clonotype: Germline and junction disagree at one end, which may indicate a read error. V gene TRBV30 combines with J gene TRBJ1-2, with 7 bases aligning to TRBD1. The length of the CDR3 is 12 residues. Germline lookup yields CDR1 GTSNPN and CDR2 SVGIG (reference sequence). CDR3: CACPGTVYGHTF. The CDR3 DNA reads TGTGCCTGCCCCGGGACAGTCTATGGCCACACCTTC.

J is TRBJ2-1 and V is TRBV25-1; D gene unclear. The CDR3 consists of 14 residues. Germline-derived CDR1 and CDR2 are MGHDK and SYGVNS. V shed 2 bases and J shed 1 base, with 6 bases lying between them. The DNA of the CDR3 is TGTGCCAGCAGTGAAGGAAGGTCCTACAATGAGCAGTTCTTC. Amino acids: CASSEGRSYNEQFF. The full variable domain, with the rest looked up from reference TRBV25-1 and TRBJ2-1, is EADIYQTPRYLVIGTGKKITLECSQTMGHDKMYWYQQDPGMELHLIHYSYGVNSTEKGDLSSESTVSRIRTEHFPLTLESARPSHTSQYLCASSEGRSYNEQFFGPGTRLTVL.

This clonotype showed up just a few times. The chain recombines TRBV19 with TRBJ2-1; 11 nucleotides line up with TRBD1. V lost 8 bases, J lost 8 bases, and 14 bases stayed unmatched. CDR3 size: 16 residues. Germline V gene lookup returns CDR1 LNHDA and CDR2 SQIVND (reference sequence). The CDR3 coding sequence is TGTGCCAGTGCCATCCTCCGGGACAGGGGGGTCTATGAGCAGTTCTTC. It yields the protein CASAILRDRGVYEQFF. Combining the CDR3 with reference TRBV19 and TRBJ2-1 gives the whole variable domain DGGITQSPKYLFRKEGQNVTLSCEQNLNHDAMYWYRQDPGQGLRLIYYSQIVNDFQKGDIAEGYSVSREKKESFPLTVTSAQKNPTAFYLCASAILRDRGVYEQFFGPGTRLTVL.

This clonotype was counted many times. The chain joins TRBV10-3 to TRBJ2-1, with TRBD2 matching over 8 bases. CDR1 ENHRY and CDR2 SYGVKD come from the germline V gene. The CDR3 has 16 residues. With 0 bases clipped from V and 8 bases from J, the junction kept 9 bases outside the gene matches. CDR3 residues: CAISESLSGSLYEQFF. In DNA, the CDR3 is TGTGCCATCAGTGAGTCGCTAAGCGGGAGTCTCTATGAGCAGTTCTTC.

The chain combines TRBV19 with TRBJ1-5, with a weak D call TRBD1 (6 bases). The germline V gene encodes CDR1 LNHDA and CDR2 SQIVND (reference sequence). Trimming cost V 7 bases and J 4 bases, with 14 bases left between them. The CDR3 totals 14 residues. CDR3 sequence (DNA): TGTGCCAGTAATCGGGGGCTTCTAAATCAGCCCCAGCATTTT. It codes for CASNRGLLNQPQHF.

In this sample, this clonotype turned up many times. The J gene is TRBJ2-1, the V gene TRBV7-3; the D gene is possibly TRBD2 (5 bases). Trimming took off 5 bases at V and 2 bases at J, with 13 bases between the two ends. The germline V gene encodes CDR1 SGHTA and CDR2 FQGTGA. The CDR3 has 15 amino acids. This chain's CDR3 is CASSTFGGTYNEQFF. The DNA of the CDR3 is TGTGCCAGCAGCACCTTCGGAGGTACCTACAATGAGCAGTTCTTC.

The V and J genes are TRBV7-3 and TRBJ1-2; TRBD1 matches at 7 bases. Germline assignment: CDR1 SGHTA and CDR2 FQGTGA. CDR3 size: 15 residues. J lost 7 bases, V lost 5 bases, and 13 bases had no gene match. Here the CDR3 reads CASSLLGGGAAGYTF. The CDR3 DNA sequence: TGTGCCAGCAGCCTCCTGGGAGGGGGCGCAGCTGGCTACACCTTC.

This clonotype came up a few times. The rearrangement links TRBV12-3 or TRBV12-4 to TRBJ1-1; D might be TRBD1 (6 bases). The CDR3 runs 16 residues. With 8 bases removed from V and 6 bases from J, the gap between germline ends came to 25 bases. The CDR3 DNA reads as TGTGCCAGCGCCTTGGGCCGGGCCAACAGGGACGCTGAAGCTTTCTTT. The encoded protein is CASALGRANRDAEAFF.

This sequence joins TRBV19 and TRBJ1-5, with TRBD1 matching over 8 bases. Germline-derived CDR1 and CDR2 are LNHDA and SQIVND (reference sequence). Unmatched junction bases numbered 3, after V lost 8 bases and J lost 0 bases. The CDR3 is made up of 14 amino acids. CDR3 sequence reads: CASRDRYSNQPQHF. CDR3 nucleotide sequence: TGTGCCAGTCGGGACAGGTATAGCAATCAGCCCCAGCATTTT.

The sample holds many counts of this clonotype. The V gene is TRBV20-1, the J gene TRBJ2-7, with D perhaps TRBD1 or TRBD2 (6 bases each). The germline V and J ends were trimmed by 2 bases and 1 base, with 15 bases remaining between them. The germline V gene encodes CDR1 DFQATT and CDR2 SNEGSKA (reference sequence). CDR3 size: 15 residues. CDR3 sequence: CSARPGAGKSYEQYF. CDR3 nucleotides: TGCAGTGCTAGACCGGGGGCAGGAAAGTCCTACGAGCAGTACTTC.

This clonotype was seen more than once but under ten times. This chain links TRBV7-2 with TRBJ2-7; D perhaps matches TRBD1 (5 bases). Germline V gene lookup returns CDR1 SGHTA and CDR2 FQGNSA. The CDR3 runs 14 residues. The V end lost 4 bases, the J end lost 2 bases, and 12 bases lay between the germline ends. In DNA, the CDR3 is TGTGCCAGCAGCTCCGACCAGGACACCTACGAGCAGTACTTC. The encoded protein is CASSSDQDTYEQYF. Based on the CDR3 plus reference TRBV7-2 and TRBJ2-7, the full variable domain is GAGVSQSPSNKVTEKGKDVELRCDPISGHTALYWYRQSLGQGLEFLIYFQGNSAPDKSGLPSDRFSAERTGGSVSTLTIQRTQQEDSAVYLCASSSDQDTYEQYFGPGTRLTVT.

This clonotype has at least ten counts. The V and J genes are TRBV7-3 and TRBJ2-1; 7 nucleotides align to TRBD1. The CDR3 consists of 15 residues. From germline, CDR1 is SGHTA and CDR2 FQGTGA. With 2 bases clipped from V and 4 bases from J, the junction kept 5 bases outside the gene matches. The CDR3 DNA reads TGTGCCAGCAGCTTAGTCCCGGGACAGTACAATGAGCAGTTCTTC. This codes for CASSLVPGQYNEQFF.

This clonotype was detected many times. The chain carries TRBV12-3 or TRBV12-4 and TRBJ2-7, with D maybe TRBD1 (6 bases). This CDR3 spans 14 amino acids. V was cut by 3 bases and J by 3 bases, with 12 bases left in between. This CDR3 is CASSFKSTGYEQYF. The DNA for the CDR3 is TGTGCCAGCAGTTTTAAATCGACAGGCTACGAGCAGTACTTC.

This chain's CDR3 is CASRNDGINQPQHF. The CDR3 DNA is TGTGCCAGTAGGAATGACGGGATCAATCAGCCCCAGCATTTT. This chain uses TRBV19 with TRBJ1-5; no firm D call. Germline lookup yields CDR1 LNHDA and CDR2 SQIVND (reference sequence). V was trimmed by 6 bases and J by 3 bases, leaving 12 bases between them. The CDR3 is 14 residues long.

The chain links TRBV2 to TRBJ2-1; perhaps TRBD1 as D (5 bases). V was shortened by 4 bases and J by 8 bases, with 9 bases between the two germline ends. Germline loops: CDR1 SNHLY, CDR2 FYNNEI. The CDR3 covers 12 residues. In DNA form, the CDR3 reads TGTGCCAGCAGTGGGGGCGAAGATGAGCAGTTCTTC. Translation gives CASSGGEDEQFF.

This clonotype was detected ten times or more. The chain carries TRBV20-1 and TRBJ2-1; D is unresolved. V lost 6 bases and J 0 bases, leaving 15 bases between the germline ends. The CDR3 is made up of 15 amino acids. The germline V gene has CDR1 DFQATT and CDR2 SNEGSKA (reference sequence). The CDR3 loop is CSAFGLKGSYNEQFF. The CDR3 DNA is TGCAGTGCCTTCGGCCTTAAGGGCTCCTACAATGAGCAGTTCTTC.

This clonotype was recorded many times. V is TRBV20-1 and J is TRBJ1-1, with 9 bases aligning to TRBD1. CDR3 size: 15 residues. Trimming removed 0 bases from V and 4 bases from J; junction bases left unmatched: 6. The germline gives CDR1 DFQATT, CDR2 SNEGSKA (reference sequence). CDR3 sequence reads: CSARDPGTGITEAFF. For the CDR3, the DNA is TGCAGTGCTAGAGACCCCGGGACAGGGATCACTGAAGCTTTCTTT.